This is a list of T cell receptor beta chains from one sample in a study of cytomegalovirus exposure and HLA in healthy donors. TCRdb's table, derived via immunoSEQ multiplex PCR, lists solely in-frame clones and lacks some. This sample has about 120,000 clones; over 60% occur once, and the top ten carry 2.5% to 3%. Sequenced input: PBMCs. The receptors originated from a woman aged 55-70 years in good health and CMV-seropositive. The CDR3 runs from the conserved cysteine through the conserved F or W. The D gene is left open where the match is weak. Clone size is shown for a subset of rows, as once, few, many or a class of expanded clone.

J gene | V gene | D gene | clone size | CDR3 DNA | CDR3 protein
TRBJ2-1 | TRBV21-1 | NA | NA | TGTGCCAGCAGCAAAGCGCTAGCGGTTTACAATGAGCAGTTCTTC | CASSKALAVYNEQFF
TRBJ2-1 | TRBV19 | NA | NA | TGTGCCAGTAGTATTACGGGTAGCTCCTACAATGAGCAGTTCTTC | CASSITGSSYNEQFF
TRBJ1-2 | TRBV7-2 | TRBD1 | NA | TGTGCCAGCAGCACCACCGGGGACAGGGGGCTTGGCTACACCTTC | CASSTTGDRGLGYTF
TRBJ2-3 | TRBV29-1 | TRBD2 | NA | TGCAGCGTTGAGCCTCTAGCGGGGTGGGTTGGCGCAGATACGCAGTATTTT | CSVEPLAGWVGADTQYF
TRBJ1-3 | TRBV30 | TRBD1 | NA | TGTGCCTGGAGTCTGCCGGGACAGGCCTCTGGAAACACCATATATTTT | CAWSLPGQASGNTIYF
TRBJ2-2 | TRBV18 | TRBD1 | NA | TGTGCCAGCTCACTTGGACAGGGAGGGAACACCGGGGAGCTGTTTTTT | CASSLGQGGNTGELFF
TRBJ2-7 | TRBV6-6 | TRBD2 | once | TGTGCCAGCAGTTACGGGACTAGTAAGCCCTACGAGCAGTACTTC | CASSYGTSKPYEQYF
TRBJ1-3 | TRBV7-9 | NA | many | TGTGCCAGCAGCTCACAGGTTGGAAACACCATATATTTT | CASSSQVGNTIYF
TRBJ1-5 | TRBV19 | NA | NA | TGTGCCATCGGGAGGGGGTATAGCGGCAATCAGCCCCAGCATTTT | CAIGRGYSGNQPQHF
TRBJ1-1 | TRBV5-1 | TRBD1 | few | TGCGCCAGCAGGGGGACAGGTAACACTGAAGCTTTCTTT | CASRGTGNTEAFF
TRBJ2-6 | TRBV4-2 | NA | NA | TGTGCCAGCAGCCAAGGTTTCGGCGGGTCGGTTCTGGCCGGGGCCAACGTCCTGACTTTC | CASSQGFGGSVLAGANVLTF
TRBJ2-1 | TRBV5-1 | TRBD1 | NA | TGCGCCAGCAGCATCCAGGGGGTCGACAATGAGCAGTTCTTC | CASSIQGVDNEQFF
TRBJ1-1 | TRBV14 | TRBD1 | NA | TGTGCCAGCAGCCAACTAGGACAGGGGGTGAACACTGAAGCTTTCTTT | CASSQLGQGVNTEAFF
TRBJ2-7 | TRBV18 | NA | NA | TGTGCCAGCTTCACCACGAATAGTGGGCAGTACTTC | CASFTTNSGQYF
TRBJ2-6 | TRBV19 | TRBD2 | NA | TGTGCCAGTAGTCGGACTAGCGGGCACTCTGGGGCCAACGTCCTGACTTTC | CASSRTSGHSGANVLTF
TRBJ2-5 | TRBV19 | TRBD2 | NA | TGTGCCAGTTCAAGCGGACGTAAAAGCGGGACTTTCCAAGAGACCCAGTACTTC | CASSSGRKSGTFQETQYF
TRBJ1-5 | TRBV10-3 | NA | few | TGTGCCATCAGTGAGTCCGACCAGGGACACTACGGCAGTCAGCCCCAGCATTTT | CAISESDQGHYGSQPQHF
TRBJ1-1 | TRBV5-4 | TRBD1 | few | TGTGCCAGCAGACCGGGACAGGGGAACACTGAAGCTTTCTTT | CASRPGQGNTEAFF
TRBJ2-1 | TRBV9 | NA | NA | TGTGCCAGCAGCCCCGGGACAAGAGACAATGAGCAGTTCTTC | CASSPGTRDNEQFF
TRBJ2-7 | TRBV5-4 | NA | NA | TGTGCCAGCAGCTTGTTTAGCGTTGACTACGAGCAGTACTTC | CASSLFSVDYEQYF
TRBJ2-1 | TRBV7-3 | NA | NA | TGTGCCAGCAGCCTAGGACTAGGGGGCTACAATGAGCAGTTCTTC | CASSLGLGGYNEQFF
TRBJ2-1 | TRBV29-1 | NA | many | TGCAGCGTTTACGCAGAGGTCGTTGCGTTTGAGCAGTTCTTC | CSVYAEVVAFEQFF
TRBJ1-1 | TRBV30 | TRBD1 | NA | TGTGCCTGGAGTGGCCTCGGGACAGGGGAAGCTTTCTTT | CAWSGLGTGEAFF
TRBJ2-6 | TRBV25-1 | TRBD1 | once | TGTGCCAGCAGTACCCGACAGGGGGATATCTCTGGGGCCAACGTCCTGACTTTC | CASSTRQGDISGANVLTF